This entry lists 23 T cell receptor beta chains sequenced from one sample in a study of shared clonotypes between healthy human individuals. CD45RO-negative CD8 cells positively selected for CCR7 made up the naive population, which excluded terminally differentiated effector memory CD45RA+ cells. The table came from immunoSEQ multiplex PCR; TCRdb's copy has only in-frame clones and leaves some out. Of approximately 650,000 clones listed, less than 97% are singletons. The sequenced material came from naive CD8+ T cells sorted from blood. The receptors come from a woman in her twenties or thirties in good health.

V is TRBV7-9 and J is TRBJ2-7; D not resolved. The germline gives CDR1 SEHNR, CDR2 FQNEAQ (reference sequence). The CDR3 sequence is 14 residues long. Trimming cost V 5 bases and J 3 bases, with 14 bases left between them. The CDR3 reads CASSPWGPGYEQYF. The CDR3 DNA reads as TGTGCCAGCAGCCCTTGGGGTCCGGGCTACGAGCAGTACTTC.

The chain is built from TRBV5-1 and TRBJ2-1, with 12 nucleotides matching TRBD2. Germline CDR1 reads SGHRS; CDR2 reads YFSETQ. This CDR3 is built from 16 residues. Germline trimming cut 0 bases from V and 5 bases from J; bases unmatched to any gene: 3. CDR3 loop: CASSLDWTSGDNEQFF. In nucleotides, the CDR3 is TGCGCCAGCAGCTTGGATTGGACTAGCGGGGACAATGAGCAGTTCTTC.

The rearrangement uses TRBV19 and TRBJ2-7, with TRBD1 identical over 8 bases. Germline loops: CDR1 LNHDA, CDR2 SQIVND (reference sequence). V lost 5 bases to trimming and J lost 6 bases; unmatched junction nucleotides: 3. The CDR3 has 12 residues. The CDR3 DNA follows: TGTGCCAGTAGTGTAGGACAGGGCGAGCAGTACTTC. Residues: CASSVGQGEQYF.

This chain links TRBV9 with TRBJ2-1; possible D gene TRBD2, 6 bases. The germline gives CDR1 SGDLS, CDR2 YYNGEE. The CDR3 is 16 residues long. Trimming cost V 3 bases and J 7 bases, with 20 bases left between them. As DNA, the CDR3 is TGTGCCAGCAGCGGCATAGCCCTCGGGAGCTTTAATGAGCAGTTCTTC. It encodes CASSGIALGSFNEQFF.

This clone came up once. The rearrangement joins TRBV27 to TRBJ2-7; D is tentatively TRBD1 or TRBD2 (5 bases each). V shed 0 bases and J shed 1 base, with 13 bases lying between them. The CDR3 covers 16 residues. CDR1 is MNHEY and CDR2 is SMNVEV in the germline V gene (reference sequence). As DNA, the CDR3 is TGTGCCAGCAGTTTATCCGGCCAGGGAGTGTCCTACGAGCAGTACTTC. It yields the protein CASSLSGQGVSYEQYF.

The chain uses TRBV7-2 and TRBJ2-7; weak D call: TRBD2 (6 bases). V was pared by 5 bases and J by 7 bases, with 15 bases between. This CDR3 is 13 amino acids long. In germline, CDR1 is SGHTA, CDR2 FQGNSA. The CDR3 sequence is CASSDRLVVEQYF. The CDR3 nucleotides read TGTGCCAGCAGCGACCGACTAGTGGTTGAGCAGTACTTC.

The genes are TRBV29-1 and TRBJ2-2; possibly TRBD2 for D (6 bases). Trimming shortened V by 4 bases and J by 8 bases, and 20 bases separated the two germline ends. This CDR3 has 15 amino acids. Germline assignment: CDR1 SQVTM and CDR2 ANQGSEA. The CDR3 DNA follows: TGCAGCGTTGTATTAGCGGCAGCGGTCACTGGGGAGCTGTTTTTT. Its translation is CSVVLAAAVTGELFF.

This chain joins TRBV7-8 and TRBJ2-4, with 11 bases lining up with TRBD2. V lost 4 bases, J lost 3 bases, and 2 bases stayed unmatched. In germline, CDR1 is SGHVS, CDR2 FQNEAQ. This CDR3 has 15 residues. The CDR3 region has the DNA TGTGCCAGCAGCTCTGGACTAGCGGGCAAAAACATTCAGTACTTC. It codes for CASSSGLAGKNIQYF.

The chain recombines TRBV7-6 with TRBJ2-7; the D is unclear. CDR3 length: 13 amino acids. V was trimmed by 1 base and J by 5 bases, leaving 9 bases between them. From germline, CDR1 is SGHVS and CDR2 FNYEAQ. Written as DNA, the CDR3 is TGTGCCAGCAGCTTAGATCCCCCAAACGAGCAGTACTTC. It encodes CASSLDPPNEQYF. Full variable domain (rest looked up from reference TRBV7-6 and TRBJ2-7): GAGVSQSPRYKVTKRGQDVALRCDPISGHVSLYWYRQALGQGPEFLTYFNYEAQQDKSGLPNDRFSAERPEGSISTLTIQRTEQRDSAMYRCASSLDPPNEQYFGPGTRLTVT.

The CDR3 reads CASSSPWTGAPADTQYF. CDR3 in DNA: TGTGCCAGCAGTTCCCCCTGGACAGGGGCGCCGGCAGATACGCAGTATTTT. The V and J genes are TRBV27 and TRBJ2-3, with 9 nucleotides matching TRBD1. The CDR3 loop spans 17 amino acids. With 4 bases clipped from V and 4 bases from J, the junction kept 12 bases outside the gene matches. Germline lookup yields CDR1 MNHEY and CDR2 SMNVEV (reference sequence).

The chain combines TRBV4-1 with TRBJ2-7; 10 bases match TRBD2. CDR3 length: 16 residues. The V gene's germline CDR1 is MGHRA and CDR2 YSYEKL. V lost 4 bases and J lost 4; bases outside the gene matches: 10. The CDR3 reads CASSPVQREGRYEQYF. CDR3 nucleotide sequence: TGCGCCAGCAGCCCAGTACAGCGGGAGGGCCGGTACGAGCAGTACTTC.

This chain connects TRBV28 to TRBJ1-1; D may be TRBD1 (5 bases). V shed 2 bases and J shed 0 bases, with 13 bases lying between them. The CDR3 has 16 residues. Germline values: CDR1 MDHEN, CDR2 SYDVKM. CDR3 coding DNA: TGTGCCAGCAGTTTAGGCGGGGGGGTTATGAACACTGAAGCTTTCTTT. Translating it yields CASSLGGGVMNTEAFF.

The V call is TRBV11-2, the J call TRBJ2-7; 8 bases are a match to TRBD2. Looked up from germline, CDR1 is SGHAT and CDR2 is FQNNGV. This CDR3 is 15 amino acids long. The J segment lost 0 bases and the V segment lost 2 bases, leaving 3 bases of the junction unmatched. The CDR3 sequence is CASSLYREGSYEQYF. The CDR3 DNA reads TGTGCCAGCAGCTTATACCGGGAGGGCTCCTACGAGCAGTACTTC.

This clone was picked up one time. The genes are TRBV4-2 and TRBJ2-7; D is undetermined. This CDR3 comprises 13 residues. Germline V gene lookup returns CDR1 LGHNA and CDR2 YNFKEQ. Trimming took off 3 bases at V and 2 bases at J, with 8 bases between the two ends. CDR3 residues: CASSQFQTYEQYF. The CDR3 region has the DNA TGTGCCAGCAGCCAGTTCCAAACCTACGAGCAGTACTTC.

The chain combines TRBV6-6 with TRBJ2-7; D gene uncertain. The germline V gene encodes CDR1 MNHNY and CDR2 SVGAGI (reference sequence). The CDR3 contains 16 residues. V was clipped by 5 bases and J by 0 bases, with 17 bases between them. The CDR3 DNA reads TGTGCCAGCAGTGGAATGGCGGACGTTAGCTCCTACGAGCAGTACTTC. Its protein product is CASSGMADVSSYEQYF.

The table lists this clone with a few counts. V and J are TRBV5-5 and TRBJ1-5; D is undetermined. Trimming stripped 0 bases from V and 6 bases from J, with 7 bases between. CDR3 size: 13 residues. The germline CDR1 and CDR2 sequences are SGHKS and YYEKEE (reference sequence). The CDR3 bases are TGTGCCAGCAGCTTGGATTGGGGTCAGCCCCAGCATTTT. Translated, it gives CASSLDWGQPQHF.

The rearrangement uses TRBV4-1 and TRBJ2-7, with 10 bases matching TRBD2. Trimming took 0 bases from V and 2 from J; bases not matched to a gene: 7. CDR1 MGHRA and CDR2 YSYEKL come from the germline V gene. The CDR3 sequence is 17 residues long. The CDR3 DNA reads as TGCGCCAGCAGCCAAGATCGGACCGGGACTAGCGCCTACGAGCAGTACTTC. This translates into CASSQDRTGTSAYEQYF.

As concerns this clone: The same CDR3 arises from other DNA sequences in this sample as well. The chain couples TRBV7-9 to TRBJ2-1; TRBD1 might be the D (6 bases). Trimming removed 5 bases from V and 3 bases from J, with 14 bases in between. Germline CDR1 SEHNR, CDR2 FQNEAQ (reference sequence). The CDR3 sequence is 15 residues long. CDR3 nucleotide sequence: TGTGCCAGCAGCACAGGGCAGGGCAGCTACAATGAGCAGTTCTTC. It translates to CASSTGQGSYNEQFF.

This sequence joins TRBV14 and TRBJ2-7; D remains ambiguous. V lost 2 bases and J 6 bases, leaving 11 bases between the germline ends. CDR1 and CDR2 from the germline V gene are SGHDN and FVKESK. The CDR3 is made up of 13 amino acids. In DNA form, the CDR3 reads TGTGCCAGCAGCCAATTTTCGTATATCGAGCAGTACTTC. Protein product: CASSQFSYIEQYF.

The chain employs TRBV2 and TRBJ2-6, with TRBD1 matching over 7 bases. This CDR3 has 16 amino acids. Per the germline V gene, CDR1 is SNHLY and CDR2 is FYNNEI. V dropped 8 bases and J dropped 0; count of bases not matched to a gene: 7. The CDR3 nucleotides read TGTGCCAGCGCTAGGGACAGAGACTCTGGGGCCAACGTCCTGACTTTC. It translates to CASARDRDSGANVLTF.

The V gene is TRBV27, the J gene TRBJ2-2, with 10 bases lining up with TRBD2. CDR1 and CDR2 (germline): MNHEY, SMNVEV (reference sequence). The CDR3 runs to 14 residues. The V and J ends lost 3 bases and 6 bases, in that order; junction bases with no gene match: 1. In DNA form, the CDR3 reads TGTGCCAGCAGTTTGCTAGCGGGAGCCGGGGAGCTGTTTTTT. Protein: CASSLLAGAGELFF.

The chain employs TRBV10-3 and TRBJ2-7; a possible D gene is TRBD2 (5 bases). The CDR3 length is 13 residues. The V end was cut by 7 bases, the J end by 3 bases, with 13 bases between. CDR1 and CDR2 from the germline V gene are ENHRY and SYGVKD. The CDR3 reads CAITEAAGYEQYF. The CDR3 DNA sequence: TGTGCCATCACGGAAGCCGCGGGCTACGAGCAGTACTTC.

This clone was detected only once. CDR3 amino acids: CASNWASNYEQYF. DNA of the CDR3: TGTGCCAGCAATTGGGCCTCGAACTACGAGCAGTACTTC. This chain joins TRBV6-1 and TRBJ2-7; no reliable D call. This CDR3 is 13 amino acids long. Germline V gives CDR1 MNHNS, CDR2 SASEGT. The V end was cut by 7 bases, the J end by 3 bases, with 13 bases between.